This T cell receptor (beta chain) was recovered during a study of T cells in Graves' hyperthyroidism and ophthalmopathy. Study-wide points: In blood, most of the thyroid clonotypes expanded above 0.001 were also present.

The CDR3 length is 17 residues. Between the trimmed V and J ends, which lost 4 bases and 2 bases, there was a span of 18 bases. CDR1 and CDR2 from the germline V gene are LGHDT and YNNKEL (reference sequence). This clonotype was observed a few times. Its antigen remains unknown. Researchers took RNA transcripts and amplified the TCR beta CDR3 regions from them. The HTBI primer set served for first-round RT-PCR of the TCR CDR3. TCRdb re-derived calls from the multiplex PCR reads in MiXCR, one entry per CDR3 protein. The sample shows about 400,000 distinct CDR3 sequences, approximately 14% of them seen only once.

The receptor was derived from a woman younger than 30 with Graves' hyperthyroidism. Specimen: blood. The genes are TRBV3-1 and TRBJ1-3; no firm D call. The DNA for the CDR3 is TGTGCCAGCAGCCCCTACAATGGGTATAGTCCTGGAAACACCATATATTTT. It specifies CASSPYNGYSPGNTIYF.